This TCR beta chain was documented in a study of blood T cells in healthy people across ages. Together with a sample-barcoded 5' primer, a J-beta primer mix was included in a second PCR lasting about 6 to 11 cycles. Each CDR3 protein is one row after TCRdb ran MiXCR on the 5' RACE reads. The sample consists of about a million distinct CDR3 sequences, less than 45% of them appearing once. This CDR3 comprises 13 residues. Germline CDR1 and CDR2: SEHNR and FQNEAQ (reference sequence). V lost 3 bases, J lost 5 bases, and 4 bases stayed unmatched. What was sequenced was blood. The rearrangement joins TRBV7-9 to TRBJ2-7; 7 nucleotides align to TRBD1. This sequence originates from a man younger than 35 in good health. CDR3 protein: CASSLGQFNEQYF. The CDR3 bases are TGTGCCAGCAGCTTGGGACAGTTCAACGAGCAGTACTTC.